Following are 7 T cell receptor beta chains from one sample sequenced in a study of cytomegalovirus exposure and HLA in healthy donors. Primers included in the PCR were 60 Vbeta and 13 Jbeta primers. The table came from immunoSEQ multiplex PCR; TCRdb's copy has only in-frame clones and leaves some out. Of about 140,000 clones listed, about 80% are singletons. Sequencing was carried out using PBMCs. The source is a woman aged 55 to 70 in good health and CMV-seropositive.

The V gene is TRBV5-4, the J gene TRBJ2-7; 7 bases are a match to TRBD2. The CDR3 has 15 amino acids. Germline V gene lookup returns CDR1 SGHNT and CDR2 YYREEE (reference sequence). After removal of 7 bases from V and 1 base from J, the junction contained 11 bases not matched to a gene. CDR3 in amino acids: CASQSGGPNSYEQYF. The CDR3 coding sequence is TGTGCCAGCCAATCGGGAGGCCCTAATTCCTACGAGCAGTACTTC.

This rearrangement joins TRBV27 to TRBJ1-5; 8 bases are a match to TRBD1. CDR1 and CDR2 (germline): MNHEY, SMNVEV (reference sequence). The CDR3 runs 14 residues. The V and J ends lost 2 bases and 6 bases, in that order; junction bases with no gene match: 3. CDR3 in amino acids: CASSLQQGGQPQHF. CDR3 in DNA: TGTGCCAGCAGTTTACAACAGGGGGGTCAGCCCCAGCATTTT.

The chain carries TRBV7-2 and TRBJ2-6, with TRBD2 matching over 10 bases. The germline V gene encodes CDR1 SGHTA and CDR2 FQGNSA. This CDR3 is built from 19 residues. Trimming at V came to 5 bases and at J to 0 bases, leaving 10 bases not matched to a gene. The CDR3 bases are TGTGCCAGCAGCATAGGTGGACTAGCGGTGAGCTCTGGGGCCAACGTCCTGACTTTC. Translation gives CASSIGGLAVSSGANVLTF.

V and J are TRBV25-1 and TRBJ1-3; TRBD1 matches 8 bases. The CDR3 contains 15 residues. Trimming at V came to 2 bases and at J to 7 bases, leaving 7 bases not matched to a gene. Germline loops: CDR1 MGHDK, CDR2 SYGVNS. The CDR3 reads CASSEGGTGGNTIYF. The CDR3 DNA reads TGTGCCAGCAGTGAAGGCGGGACAGGAGGGAACACCATATATTTT.

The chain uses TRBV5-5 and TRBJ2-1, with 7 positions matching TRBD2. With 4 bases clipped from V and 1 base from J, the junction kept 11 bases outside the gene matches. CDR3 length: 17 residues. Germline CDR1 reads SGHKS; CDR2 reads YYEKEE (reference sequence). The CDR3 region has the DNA TGTGCCAGCAGCCCACTGGGCGGGAGTCTTTCCTACAATGAGCAGTTCTTC. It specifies CASSPLGGSLSYNEQFF.

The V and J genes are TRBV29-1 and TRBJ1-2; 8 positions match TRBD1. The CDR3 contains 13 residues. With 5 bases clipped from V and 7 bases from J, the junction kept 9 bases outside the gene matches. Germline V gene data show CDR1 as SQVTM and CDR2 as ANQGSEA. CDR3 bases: TGCAGCGTTAATAAAGCAGGGGGCCGTGGCTACACCTTC. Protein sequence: CSVNKAGGRGYTF.

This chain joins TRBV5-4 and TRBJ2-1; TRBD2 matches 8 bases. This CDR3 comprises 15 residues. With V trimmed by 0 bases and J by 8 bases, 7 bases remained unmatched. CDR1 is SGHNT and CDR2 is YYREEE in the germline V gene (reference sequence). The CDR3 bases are TGTGCCAGCAGCTTGGCTAGCGGGCCCTTCCATGAGCAGTTCTTC. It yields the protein CASSLASGPFHEQFF.